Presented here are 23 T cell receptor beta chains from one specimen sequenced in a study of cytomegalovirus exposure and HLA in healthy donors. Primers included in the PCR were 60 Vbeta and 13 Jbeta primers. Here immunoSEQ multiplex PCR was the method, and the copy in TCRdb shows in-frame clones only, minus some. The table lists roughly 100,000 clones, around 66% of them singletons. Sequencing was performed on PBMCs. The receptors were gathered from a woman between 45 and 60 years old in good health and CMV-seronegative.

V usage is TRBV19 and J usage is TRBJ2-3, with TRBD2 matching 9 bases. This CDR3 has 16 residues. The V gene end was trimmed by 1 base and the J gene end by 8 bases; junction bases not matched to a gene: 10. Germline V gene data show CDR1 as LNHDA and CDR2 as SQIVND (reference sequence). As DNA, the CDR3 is TGTGCCAGTAGTATAGTTGCGGGGGGGACTGATGTTACGCAGTATTTT. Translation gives CASSIVAGGTDVTQYF.

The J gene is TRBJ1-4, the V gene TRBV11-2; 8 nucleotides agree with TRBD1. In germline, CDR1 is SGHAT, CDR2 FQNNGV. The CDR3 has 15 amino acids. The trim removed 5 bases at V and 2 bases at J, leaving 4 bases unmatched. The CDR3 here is CASSLNRGTNEKLFF. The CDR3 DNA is TGTGCCAGCAGCCTCAACAGGGGGACTAATGAAAAACTGTTTTTT.

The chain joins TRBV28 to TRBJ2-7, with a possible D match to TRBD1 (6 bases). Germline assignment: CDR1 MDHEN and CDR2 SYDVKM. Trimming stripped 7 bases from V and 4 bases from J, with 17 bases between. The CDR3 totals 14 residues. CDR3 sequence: CASKSGTIMYEQYF. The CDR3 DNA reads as TGTGCCAGCAAGTCCGGGACAATTATGTACGAGCAGTACTTC.

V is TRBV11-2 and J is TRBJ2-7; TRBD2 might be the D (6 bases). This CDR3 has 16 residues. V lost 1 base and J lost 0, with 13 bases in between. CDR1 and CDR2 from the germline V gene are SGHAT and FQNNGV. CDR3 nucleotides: TGTGCCAGCAGCTTAGGGGTTAGCGGAAGCTCCTACGAGCAGTACTTC. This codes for CASSLGVSGSSYEQYF.

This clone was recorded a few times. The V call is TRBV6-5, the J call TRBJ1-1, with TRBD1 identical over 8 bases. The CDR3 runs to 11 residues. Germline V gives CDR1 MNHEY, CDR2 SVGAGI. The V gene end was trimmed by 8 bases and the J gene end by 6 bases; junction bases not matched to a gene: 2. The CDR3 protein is CASRQGSEAFF. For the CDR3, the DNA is TGTGCCAGCCGACAGGGGTCTGAAGCTTTCTTT.

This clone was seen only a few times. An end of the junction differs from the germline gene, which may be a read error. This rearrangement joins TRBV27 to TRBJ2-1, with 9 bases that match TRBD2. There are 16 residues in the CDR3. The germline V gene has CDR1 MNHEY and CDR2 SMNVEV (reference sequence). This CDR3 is CATSRKNSGSHYEQFF. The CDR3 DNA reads TGTGCCACCAGTCGCAAAAATAGCGGGAGTCACTATGAGCAGTTCTTC.

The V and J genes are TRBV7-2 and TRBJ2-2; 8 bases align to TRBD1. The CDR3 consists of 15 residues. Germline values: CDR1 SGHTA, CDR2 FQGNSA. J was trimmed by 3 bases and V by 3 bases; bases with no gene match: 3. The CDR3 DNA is TGTGCCAGCAGCTTCGCAGGGGGCGACACCGGGGAGCTGTTTTTT. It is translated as CASSFAGGDTGELFF.

The CDR3 coding sequence is TGTGCCATCAGCTTTATGTGGGCCCAAGAGACCCAGTACTTC. It specifies CAISFMWAQETQYF. J is TRBJ2-5 and V is TRBV6-1, with unresolved D. V dropped 10 bases and J dropped 1 base, with 16 bases sitting between them. The CDR3 runs 14 residues. Germline V gene sequence: CDR1 MNHNS, CDR2 SASEGT.

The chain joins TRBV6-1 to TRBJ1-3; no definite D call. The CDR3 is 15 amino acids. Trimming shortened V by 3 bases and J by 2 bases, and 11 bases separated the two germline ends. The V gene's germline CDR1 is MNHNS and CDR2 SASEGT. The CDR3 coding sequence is TGTGCCAGCAGTGAGGTAGAAAATCCTGGAAACACCATATATTTT. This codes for CASSEVENPGNTIYF.

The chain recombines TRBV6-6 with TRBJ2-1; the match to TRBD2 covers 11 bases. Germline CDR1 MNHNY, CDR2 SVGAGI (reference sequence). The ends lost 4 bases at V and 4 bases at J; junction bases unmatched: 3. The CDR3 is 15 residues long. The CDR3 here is CASSSGLAVYNEQFF. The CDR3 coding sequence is TGTGCCAGCAGTTCGGGACTAGCGGTTTACAATGAGCAGTTCTTC.

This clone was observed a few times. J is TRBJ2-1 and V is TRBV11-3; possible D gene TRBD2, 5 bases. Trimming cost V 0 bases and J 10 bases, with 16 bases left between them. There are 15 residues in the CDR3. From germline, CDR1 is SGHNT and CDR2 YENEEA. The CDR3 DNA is TGTGCCAGCAGCTTAGAGGGCCCCTTCCGAGGGGAGCAGTTCTTC. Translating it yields CASSLEGPFRGEQFF. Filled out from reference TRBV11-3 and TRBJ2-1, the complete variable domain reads EAGVVQSPRYKIIEKKQPVAFWCNPISGHNTLYWYLQNLGQGPELLIRYENEEAVDDSQLPKDRFSAERLKGVDSTLKIQPAELGDSAVYLCASSLEGPFRGEQFFGPGTRLTVL.

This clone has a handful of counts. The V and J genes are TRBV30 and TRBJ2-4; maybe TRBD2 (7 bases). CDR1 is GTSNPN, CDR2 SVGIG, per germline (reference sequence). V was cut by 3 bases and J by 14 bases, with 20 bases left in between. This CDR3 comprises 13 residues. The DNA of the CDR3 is TGTGCCTGGAGGACTGCGGGGGCCGGGATAAAGTACTTC. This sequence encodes CAWRTAGAGIKYF.

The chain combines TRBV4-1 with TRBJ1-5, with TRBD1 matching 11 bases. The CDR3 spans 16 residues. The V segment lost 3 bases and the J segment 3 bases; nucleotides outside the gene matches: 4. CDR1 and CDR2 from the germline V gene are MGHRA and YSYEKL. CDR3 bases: TGCGCCAGCAGCCAGTGGACAGGGGGCGTCAATCAGCCCCAGCATTTT. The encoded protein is CASSQWTGGVNQPQHF.

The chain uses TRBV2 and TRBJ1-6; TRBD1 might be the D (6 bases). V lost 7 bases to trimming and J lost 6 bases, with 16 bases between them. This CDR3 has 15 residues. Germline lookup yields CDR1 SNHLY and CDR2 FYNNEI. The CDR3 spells CASILSAGVNSPLHF. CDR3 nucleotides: TGTGCCAGCATATTATCAGCAGGGGTTAATTCACCCCTCCACTTT.

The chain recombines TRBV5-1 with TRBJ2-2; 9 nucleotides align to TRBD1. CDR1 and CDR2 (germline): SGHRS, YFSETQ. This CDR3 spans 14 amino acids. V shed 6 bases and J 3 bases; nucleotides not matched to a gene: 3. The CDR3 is CASTRTGDTGELFF. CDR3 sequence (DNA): TGCGCCAGCACCAGGACAGGGGACACCGGGGAGCTGTTTTTT. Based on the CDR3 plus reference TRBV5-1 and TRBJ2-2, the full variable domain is KAGVTQTPRYLIKTRGQQVTLSCSPISGHRSVSWYQQTPGQGLQFLFEYFSETQRNKGNFPGRFSGRQFSNSRSEMNVSTLELGDSALYLCASTRTGDTGELFFGEGSRLTVL.

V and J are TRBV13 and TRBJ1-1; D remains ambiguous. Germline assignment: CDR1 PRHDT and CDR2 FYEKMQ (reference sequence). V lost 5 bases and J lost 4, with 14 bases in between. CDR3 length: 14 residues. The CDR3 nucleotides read TGTGCCAGCAGCCCGAGACTAGTCGGCACTGAAGCTTTCTTT. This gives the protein CASSPRLVGTEAFF.

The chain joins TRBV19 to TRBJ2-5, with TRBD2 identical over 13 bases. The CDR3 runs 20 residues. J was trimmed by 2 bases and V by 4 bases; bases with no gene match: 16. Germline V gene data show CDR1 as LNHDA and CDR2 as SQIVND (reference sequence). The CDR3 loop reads CASSTPGLAGFRRRQETQYF. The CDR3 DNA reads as TGTGCCAGTAGTACCCCGGGACTAGCGGGATTCCGCCGACGGCAAGAGACCCAGTACTTC.

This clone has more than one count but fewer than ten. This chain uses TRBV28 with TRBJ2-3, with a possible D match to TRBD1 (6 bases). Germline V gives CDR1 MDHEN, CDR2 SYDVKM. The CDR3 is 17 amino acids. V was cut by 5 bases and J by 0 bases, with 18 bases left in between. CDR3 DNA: TGTGCCAGCAGTCCGAGACAGGTCCAGACTAGCACAGATACGCAGTATTTT. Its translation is CASSPRQVQTSTDTQYF.

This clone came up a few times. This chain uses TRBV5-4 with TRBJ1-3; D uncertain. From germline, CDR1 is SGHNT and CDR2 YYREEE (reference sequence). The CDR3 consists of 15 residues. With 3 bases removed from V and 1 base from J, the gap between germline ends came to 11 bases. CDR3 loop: CASSYRAPSGNTIYF. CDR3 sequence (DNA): TGTGCCAGCAGCTATCGAGCCCCATCTGGAAACACCATATATTTT.

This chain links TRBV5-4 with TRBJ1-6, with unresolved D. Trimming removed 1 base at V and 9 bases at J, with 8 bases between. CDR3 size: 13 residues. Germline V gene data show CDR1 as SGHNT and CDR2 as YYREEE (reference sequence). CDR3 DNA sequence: TGTGCCAGCAGCTTGCCGCCTAGTTCACCCCTCCACTTT. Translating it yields CASSLPPSSPLHF.

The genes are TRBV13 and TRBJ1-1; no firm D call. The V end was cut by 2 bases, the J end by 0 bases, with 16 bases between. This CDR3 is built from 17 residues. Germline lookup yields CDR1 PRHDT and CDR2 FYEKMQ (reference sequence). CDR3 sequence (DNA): TGTGCCAGCAGCTTATCTTACAGTTATAGTATGAACACTGAAGCTTTCTTT. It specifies CASSLSYSYSMNTEAFF.

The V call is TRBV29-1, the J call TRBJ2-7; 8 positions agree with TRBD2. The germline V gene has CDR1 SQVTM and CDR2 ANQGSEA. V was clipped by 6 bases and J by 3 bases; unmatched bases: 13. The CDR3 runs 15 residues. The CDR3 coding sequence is TGCAGCGTGGGGGACGATGCGGGAGGACTCTACGAGCAGTACTTC. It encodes CSVGDDAGGLYEQYF.

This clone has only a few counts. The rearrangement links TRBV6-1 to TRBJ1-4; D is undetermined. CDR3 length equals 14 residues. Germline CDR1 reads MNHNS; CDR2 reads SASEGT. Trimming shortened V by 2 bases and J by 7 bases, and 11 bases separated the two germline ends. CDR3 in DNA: TGTGCCAGCAGTGAAAGGAGAGATACTGAAAAACTGTTTTTT. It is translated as CASSERRDTEKLFF.